This T cell receptor beta chain was recorded in a study of blood T cell repertoires in COVID-19. The overall study: Specimens from acute and convalescent COVID-19 originated in the United States, Italy and Spain. Nucleic acid was either cDNA or gDNA, and it came from T cells, B-cell-depleted T cells, or PBMCs.

In the source study's methods: It was from reference gene primer amplification that nucleated cell counts were estimated. Method: immunoSEQ multiplex PCR; TCRdb's copy keeps in-frame clones and lacks some. From that table come the V and J calls and clone size; the DNA was used to work out D and trimming. This table has roughly 70,000 clones, 80% to 85% appearing once. The CDR3 loop spans 13 amino acids. Germline CDR1 reads MNHEY; CDR2 reads SVGEGT. The V end was cut by 2 bases, the J end by 6 bases, with 8 bases between. This chain connects TRBV6-2 or TRBV6-3 to TRBJ1-5; maybe TRBD1 (5 bases). The receptor was isolated from a human donor in a cohort sampled during active COVID-19. Sequenced: peripheral blood. This CDR3 is CASSYRGSQPQHF. The CDR3 DNA reads TGTGCCAGCAGTTACCGGGGGAGTCAGCCCCAGCATTTT.